These T cell receptor beta chains were read from a single sample in a study of T cell changes during pregnancy in multiple sclerosis. TCRdb keeps only in-frame clones here, not all; method: immunoSEQ multiplex PCR. The sample has under 95,000 clones, over 80% seen once; the top ten hold 0.4% to 0.45%. Source: CD4+ T cells from peripheral blood mononuclear cells, taken before pregnancy. All receptors derive from a female donor with multiple sclerosis, enrolled in a pregnancy study. Each CDR3 is given with its conserved first and last residue. Each record gives: J gene, V gene, D gene, clone size, CDR3 protein, CDR3 DNA. A D gene is named only where the DNA matches it firmly. Size tells how often a clone was seen (once, few, many) or the class of an expanded clone, and some rows leave it out.

J: TRBJ1-2; V: TRBV4-1; D: NA; size: NA; CDR3: CASSQVGRFGYTF; DNA: TGCGCCAGCAGCCAAGTTGGCAGGTTCGGCTACACCTTC
J: TRBJ1-3; V: TRBV5-1; D: NA; size: NA; CDR3: CASSLDGFSGNTIYF; DNA: TGCGCCAGCAGCTTGGACGGGTTCTCTGGAAACACCATATATTTT
J: TRBJ2-1; V: TRBV9; D: TRBD2; size: NA; CDR3: CASSVASGTYNEQFF; DNA: TGTGCCAGCAGCGTAGCTAGCGGAACATACAATGAGCAGTTCTTC
J: TRBJ1-5; V: TRBV27; D: TRBD1; size: NA; CDR3: CASSQGVRDRVHF; DNA: TGTGCCAGCAGCCAGGGGGTGAGAGACAGGGTGCATTTT
J: TRBJ2-3; V: TRBV11-3; D: NA; size: NA; CDR3: CASSLGRLLEGTDTQYF; DNA: TGTGCCAGCAGCTTAGGTCGGCTTCTAGAAGGCACAGATACGCAGTATTTT
J: TRBJ1-5; V: TRBV6-1; D: NA; size: NA; CDR3: CASRLTAYSNQPQHF; DNA: TGTGCCAGCAGACTGACAGCTTATAGCAATCAGCCCCAGCATTTT
J: TRBJ2-3; V: TRBV7-8; D: TRBD2; size: NA; CDR3: CASSLRSSGLRIDTQYF; DNA: TGTGCCAGCAGCTTAAGGTCTAGCGGCTTAAGGATAGATACGCAGTATTTT
J: TRBJ2-3; V: TRBV5-1; D: NA; size: once; CDR3: CASYGGSTGGTDTQYF; DNA: TGCGCCAGTTACGGGGGGTCGACAGGAGGCACAGATACGCAGTATTTT
J: TRBJ1-3; V: TRBV5-1; D: NA; size: NA; CDR3: CASSREGPGGNTIYF; DNA: TGCGCCAGCAGCCGGGAGGGGCCCGGTGGAAACACCATATATTTT
J: TRBJ1-2; V: TRBV19; D: TRBD1; size: NA; CDR3: CASSTRDRDPNGYTF; DNA: TGTGCCAGTAGTACCCGGGACAGGGATCCAAATGGCTACACCTTC
J: TRBJ1-1; V: TRBV5-1; D: NA; size: NA; CDR3: CASSLGSSTEAFF; DNA: TGCGCCAGCAGCTTGGGTTCTAGCACTGAAGCTTTCTTT
J: TRBJ2-1; V: TRBV19; D: TRBD1; size: once; CDR3: CASSTPGQGNEQFF; DNA: TGTGCCAGTAGTACCCCGGGACAGGGAAATGAGCAGTTCTTC
J: TRBJ2-5; V: TRBV11-3; D: TRBD1; size: NA; CDR3: CASSFGQGDQETQYF; DNA: TGTGCCAGCAGCTTTGGACAGGGCGACCAAGAGACCCAGTACTTC
J: TRBJ1-1; V: TRBV6-1; D: NA; size: NA; CDR3: CASSEGGAGGSEAFF; DNA: TGTGCCAGCAGTGAAGGGGGGGCGGGGGGAAGTGAAGCTTTCTTT
J: TRBJ1-6; V: TRBV7-6; D: NA; size: NA; CDR3: CASSFRQAANSPLHF; DNA: TGTGCCAGCAGCTTCAGACAGGCTGCTAATTCACCCCTCCACTTT
J: TRBJ2-2; V: TRBV19; D: NA; size: NA; CDR3: CASSPPAGELFF; DNA: TGTGCCAGTAGTCCCCCCGCCGGGGAGCTGTTTTTT
J: TRBJ2-5; V: TRBV10-3; D: NA; size: NA; CDR3: CAISESQNQETQYF; DNA: TGTGCCATCAGTGAGTCACAGAACCAAGAGACCCAGTACTTC
J: TRBJ2-1; V: TRBV5-1; D: TRBD2; size: few; CDR3: CASSPSGGSYNEQFF; DNA: TGCGCCAGCAGTCCGAGCGGGGGCTCCTACAATGAGCAGTTCTTC
J: TRBJ1-2; V: TRBV18; D: NA; size: once; CDR3: CASSPPGYYGYTF; DNA: TGTGCCAGCTCACCCCCGGGGTACTATGGCTACACCTTC
J: TRBJ1-4; V: TRBV5-1; D: TRBD1; size: NA; CDR3: CASSPGTGTFPNEKLFF; DNA: TGCGCCAGCAGCCCGGGGACAGGGACGTTCCCTAATGAAAAACTGTTTTTT